A selection of T cell receptor beta chains follows, all from one sample in a study of regulatory T cells in long-lasting Graves disease. Each CDR3 protein is one row after TCRdb ran MiXCR on the multiplex PCR reads. The data hold 400,000 to 600,000 distinct CDR3 sequences, with 20% to 25% observed a single time. Sequenced here: peripheral blood mononuclear cells (PBMCs), sampled when the disease was refractory, from a patient treated with antithyroid drugs. The receptor set was obtained from a female donor with Graves disease. The CDR3 runs from the conserved cysteine through the conserved F or W. The D gene is left open where the match is weak. Some rows mark clone size as missing; the rest say once, few, many or name a class of expanded clone.

size,J,D,V,DNA,CDR3
.,TRBJ1-5,TRBD1,TRBV3-1,TGTGCCAGCAGCCCAGGACAGGAGTATCAGCCCCAGCATTTT,CASSPGQEYQPQHF
.,TRBJ1-4,.,TRBV4-1,TGCGCCAGCAGCCGGGGAGGGACGGGGAATGAAAAACTGTTTTTT,CASSRGGTGNEKLFF
.,TRBJ2-7,.,TRBV12-3/TRBV12-4,TGTGCCAGCAGTCCTGGGGGCACGAGCTCCTACGAGCAGTACTTC,CASSPGGTSSYEQYF
many,TRBJ2-5,.,TRBV5-5,TGTGCCAGCAGCTCCACCGGCCGATCCCGCGGCGGGACCCAGTACTTC,CASSSTGRSRGGTQYF
.,TRBJ2-3,TRBD2,TRBV7-2,TGTGCCAGCAGCTTAGTGCGGGAGCGCACAGATACGCAGTATTTT,CASSLVRERTDTQYF
.,TRBJ1-1,TRBD1,TRBV20-1,TGCAGTGCCCGCGGGGCGGGACAGAGTCGCCCCTTT,CSARGAGQSRPF
.,TRBJ2-4,.,TRBV20-1,TGCAGTGCTAGAGATGCTGTTAGGGGAAGCAAAAACATTCAGTACTTC,CSARDAVRGSKNIQYF
.,TRBJ2-4,.,TRBV20-1,TGCAGTGCTAGGACTTTCCCCGGGGGAAACATTCAGTACTTC,CSARTFPGGNIQYF
many,TRBJ2-5,TRBD2,TRBV7-2,TGTGCCAGCAGCTTAGGAGGGCTAGCGGGATCGGGGACCCAGTACTTC,CASSLGGLAGSGTQYF
many,TRBJ2-7,TRBD1,TRBV28,TGTGCCAGCAGTGCCGCCGGGACAGGGGAGCGCTACGAGCAGTACTTC,CASSAAGTGERYEQYF
.,TRBJ1-5,.,TRBV24-1,TGTGCCACCAGTGAGAGCAGGGTTGATCAGCCCCAGCATTTT,CATSESRVDQPQHF
few,TRBJ1-5,.,TRBV19,TGTGCCAGTAGGGGACTAGGACATAATCAGCCCCAGCATTTT,CASRGLGHNQPQHF
many,TRBJ1-4,.,TRBV7-9,TGTGCCAGCAGCGCCATTGGAAGTGAAAAACTGTTTTTT,CASSAIGSEKLFF
few,TRBJ2-1,TRBD1,TRBV28,TGTGCCAGCAGTTCTGGGACAGGGGGCATTGATGAGCAGTTCTTC,CASSSGTGGIDEQFF
few,TRBJ1-3,.,TRBV19,TGTGCCAGTAGTATTAAGAGCTCTGGAAACACCATATATTTT,CASSIKSSGNTIYF
.,TRBJ1-2,TRBD1,TRBV28,TGTGCCAGCAGCCCCACCGACAGGGGGCTCTCCTACAGCTACACCTTC,CASSPTDRGLSYSYTF
.,TRBJ2-5,.,TRBV18,TGTGCCAGCTCACCATTGGCAGGCAGGATAGAGACCCAGTACTTC,CASSPLAGRIETQYF
few,TRBJ2-7,.,TRBV5-1,TGCGCCAGCAGCTTGGCACGAGGGGAAAGCTCCTACGAGCAGTACTTC,CASSLARGESSYEQYF
once,TRBJ1-2,.,TRBV18,TGTGCCAGCTCACCAACAGAGACAGCGTATGGCTACACCTTC,CASSPTETAYGYTF
many,TRBJ2-7,TRBD1,TRBV7-9,TGTGCCAGCAGCTCCGGGACAGGGTACGAGCAGTACTTC,CASSSGTGYEQYF
.,TRBJ2-3,.,TRBV6-9,TGTGCCAGCAGTTACGTTTTAATCACAGATACGCAGTATTTT,CASSYVLITDTQYF
many,TRBJ1-2,TRBD1,TRBV28,TGTGCCAGCCTAGGACAGGGGGCGGAGAATGGCTACACCTTC,CASLGQGAENGYTF
many,TRBJ2-7,TRBD1,TRBV28,TGTGCCAGCATCGCTCCGGGACAGGGGACGGACTTC,CASIAPGQGTDF
many,TRBJ2-7,TRBD1,TRBV3-1,TGTGCCAGCAGCCTACTCGGACAGGACGAGCAGTACTTC,CASSLLGQDEQYF
.,TRBJ2-5,.,TRBV18,TGTGCCAGCTCACCTGGACGGGGGGAGACCCAGTACTTC,CASSPGRGETQYF
many,TRBJ1-2,.,TRBV20-1,TGCAGTGCCTCAGGACAGTCCTATGGCTACACCTTC,CSASGQSYGYTF
many,TRBJ1-2,.,TRBV19,TGTGCCAGTAGCCTGGACGACTACTATGGCTACACCTTC,CASSLDDYYGYTF
.,TRBJ1-4,TRBD1,TRBV4-1,TGCGCCAGCAGCCAAGTGGGGACAGTGGTTGAAAAACTGTTTTTT,CASSQVGTVVEKLFF
many,TRBJ1-6,.,TRBV7-8,TGTGCCAGCAGGTCCAGGGAATCACCCCTCCACTTT,CASRSRESPLHF
many,TRBJ1-2,TRBD1,TRBV5-1,TGCGCCAGCAGCTCGACAAGGGGACAGGGCTTCGGCTACACCTTC,CASSSTRGQGFGYTF
few,TRBJ2-5,TRBD1,TRBV9,TGTGCCAGCAGCCAGGGACAGGGTTGGGAGGCCCATTACTTC,CASSQGQGWEAHYF
few,TRBJ2-1,TRBD2,TRBV12-3/TRBV12-4,TGTGCCAGCAGTTTTACTAGCGGGGGGGCCTCCTACAATGAGCAGTTCTTC,CASSFTSGGASYNEQFF
many,TRBJ2-7,TRBD1,TRBV13,TGTGCCAGCAGCTTCGGACAGGGCCCCACCTACGAGCAGTACTTC,CASSFGQGPTYEQYF
few,TRBJ1-5,.,TRBV6-1,TGTGCCAGCAGAACGAGAGTCGATAGCAATCAGCCCCAGCATTTT,CASRTRVDSNQPQHF
.,TRBJ1-1,.,TRBV19,TGTGCCACCACCCCCACGGGGGAGGGGAACACTGAAGCTTTCTTT,CATTPTGEGNTEAFF
many,TRBJ1-2,TRBD1,TRBV28,TGTGCCAGCATAGACGGACAGGGAGCGAACTATGGCTACACCTTC,CASIDGQGANYGYTF
many,TRBJ1-1,.,TRBV3-1,TGTGCCAGCAGCCAAGTGGGCGGAGACACTGAAGCTTTCTTT,CASSQVGGDTEAFF
.,TRBJ2-7,.,TRBV20-1,TGCAGTACCCCAGGAGAGAGGGGGAGGACCACCCCAGGGGGGCAGTACTTC,CSTPGERGRTTPGGQYF
.,TRBJ1-1,.,TRBV29-1,TGCAGCGTTACAGAGAACACTGAAGCTTTCTTT,CSVTENTEAFF
few,TRBJ2-2,.,TRBV14,TGTGCCAGCAGCCCCCATTGGGCCGGGGAGCTGTTTTTT,CASSPHWAGELFF
many,TRBJ2-2,.,TRBV2,TGTGCCAGCAGTCGAACTGGGGTAGGCACCGGGGAGCTGTTTTTT,CASSRTGVGTGELFF
few,TRBJ2-7,TRBD2,TRBV7-9,TGTGCCAGCAGCTTAGCTCTACTAGCGGGGAGCTACGAGCAGTACTTC,CASSLALLAGSYEQYF
few,TRBJ1-2,TRBD1,TRBV19,TGTGCCAGTAGTTACCCGGGACAGTTTAACTATGGCTACACCTTC,CASSYPGQFNYGYTF
few,TRBJ2-5,TRBD2,TRBV19,TGTGCCAGTAGTAAAGGGAGGCTAGCGGGAGGAGAGACCCAGTACTTC,CASSKGRLAGGETQYF
many,TRBJ1-2,.,TRBV28,TGTGCCAGCACCCAAAGTACCGGGGGTGGCTACACCTTC,CASTQSTGGGYTF
.,TRBJ1-5,TRBD1,TRBV6-2/TRBV6-3,TGTGCCAGCAGTTCACCGGACAGGCAGCATTTT,CASSSPDRQHF
few,TRBJ1-1,TRBD1,TRBV2,TGTGCCAGCAGTGGACAGGGACTACCGAACACTGAAGCTTTCTTT,CASSGQGLPNTEAFF
.,TRBJ1-1,.,TRBV4-2,TGTGCCAGCAGCCAGGAAACAGGTACTGACATGAACACTGAAGCTTTCTTT,CASSQETGTDMNTEAFF
few,TRBJ2-7,TRBD1,TRBV28,TGTGCCAGCAACCATCACCGGGACAGGGGGTACGAGCAGTACTTC,CASNHHRDRGYEQYF
.,TRBJ1-5,.,TRBV19,TGTGCCAGTAATCAAGTCTATAGCAATCAGCCCCAGCATTTT,CASNQVYSNQPQHF
many,TRBJ1-1,.,TRBV28,TGTGCCAGCAGGGAATGGGGGCAAGAAGCTTTCTTT,CASREWGQEAFF
.,TRBJ2-1,TRBD1,TRBV14,TGTGCCAGCAGCCCCTTGCCCGGACAGGGCGAGAACAATGAGCAGTTCTTC,CASSPLPGQGENNEQFF